This T cell receptor (beta chain) was sequenced during a study of T cells after yellow fever vaccination. CDR1 is SGHTA and CDR2 is FQGNSA in the germline V gene. The ends were cut back, 4 bases at V and 5 bases at J, with 8 bases in the middle. The CDR3 sequence is 13 residues long. Study-level results: By day 5 rather than day 15, the secondary response had peaked, though it was weaker.

MiXCR was run by TCRdb on the 5' RACE reads, yielding one entry per CDR3 protein. This sample has around 310,000 distinct CDR3 sequences; around 4.5% occur once, and the top ten carry 15% to 20%. This clonotype came up many times. The antigen is not known. The TCR comes from a man aged 18-30 years who received the YFV17D yellow fever vaccine. This specimen was PBMCs, taken 15 days after the yellow fever booster vaccination. The gene calls are TRBV7-2 and TRBJ2-2; D might be TRBD2 (6 bases). The chain's CDR3 is CASSSTRTGELFF. In nucleotides, the CDR3 is TGTGCCAGCAGCTCGACTAGAACCGGGGAGCTGTTTTTT.